This T cell receptor beta chain came from a study of identifying expanded T cells in peripheral blood. V was trimmed by 0 bases and J by 4 bases, leaving 6 bases between them. CDR3 length: 13 residues. Germline CDR1 reads LNHNV; CDR2 reads YYDKDF (reference sequence). The assay was immunoSEQ multiplex PCR, and TCRdb's table has in-frame clones only and misses some. The sample holds approximately 57,000 clones, roughly nine tenths seen once. Healthy donors had no documented immune events, such as infections, while sampled. Sequencing was carried out using blood. This chain uses TRBV15 with TRBJ2-5, with D unresolved. The receptor was isolated from a person between 18 and 69 years old in good health. CDR3 sequence reads: CATSRDPTETQYF. Written as DNA, the CDR3 is TGTGCCACCAGCAGAGATCCGACAGAGACCCAGTACTTC.